This TCR beta chain derives from a study of blood T cell repertoires in COVID-19. Study overall: COVID-19 samples collected from the United States, Italy and Spain covered acute and convalescent phases.

V was pared by 6 bases and J by 5 bases, with 7 bases of the junction left unmatched. The germline V gene has CDR1 MNHEY and CDR2 SVGAGI. The CDR3 has 15 residues. TCRdb's table, derived via immunoSEQ multiplex PCR, lists solely in-frame clones and lacks some. Of about 94,000 clones listed, about 82% are singletons. The receptor's source is a woman aged 55 to 70 in a cohort sampled during active or convalescent COVID-19. This chain connects TRBV6-5 to TRBJ1-5; TRBD1 matches at 10 bases. Sequencing was done on a sample of peripheral blood. The CDR3 here is CASRLTGGGYQPQHF. The CDR3 DNA is TGTGCCAGCAGACTGACAGGGGGCGGTTATCAGCCCCAGCATTTT.